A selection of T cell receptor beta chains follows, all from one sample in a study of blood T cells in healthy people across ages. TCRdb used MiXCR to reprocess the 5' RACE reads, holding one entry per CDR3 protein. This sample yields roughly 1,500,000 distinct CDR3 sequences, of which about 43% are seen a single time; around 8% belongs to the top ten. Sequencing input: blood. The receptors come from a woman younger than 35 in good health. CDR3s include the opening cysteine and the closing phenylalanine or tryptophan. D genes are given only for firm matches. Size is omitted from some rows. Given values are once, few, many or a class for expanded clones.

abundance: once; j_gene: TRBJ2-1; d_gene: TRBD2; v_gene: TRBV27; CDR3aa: CASNPSGGFYNEQFF; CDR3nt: TGTGCCAGCAACCCTAGCGGGGGCTTCTACAATGAGCAGTTCTTC
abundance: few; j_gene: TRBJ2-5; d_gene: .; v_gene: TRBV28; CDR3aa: CASSLHRGNQETQYF; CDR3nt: TGTGCCAGCAGTTTACACCGGGGAAACCAAGAGACCCAGTACTTC
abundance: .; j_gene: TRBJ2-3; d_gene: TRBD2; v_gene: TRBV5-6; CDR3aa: CASSLTRLAETDTQYF; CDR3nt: TGTGCCAGCAGCTTGACCCGACTAGCAGAGACAGATACGCAGTATTTT
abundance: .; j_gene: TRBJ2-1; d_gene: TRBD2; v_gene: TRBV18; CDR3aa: CASSPQSSGESEQFF; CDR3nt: TGTGCCAGCTCACCACAGAGTAGCGGGGAGAGTGAGCAGTTCTTC
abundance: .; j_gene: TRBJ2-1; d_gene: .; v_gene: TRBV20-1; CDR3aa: CSGRGDNEQFF; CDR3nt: TGCAGTGGGAGGGGGGACAATGAGCAGTTCTTC
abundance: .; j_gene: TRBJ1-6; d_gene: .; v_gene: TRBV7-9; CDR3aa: CASSLPQGRGSPLHF; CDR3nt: TGTGCCAGCAGCTTACCGCAGGGACGGGGTTCACCCCTCCACTTT
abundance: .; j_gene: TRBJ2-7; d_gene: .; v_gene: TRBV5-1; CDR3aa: CASSPRTNKEYEQYF; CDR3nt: TGCGCCAGCAGCCCCCGGACAAACAAGGAATACGAGCAGTACTTC
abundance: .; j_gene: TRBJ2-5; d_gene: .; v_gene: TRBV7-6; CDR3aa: CASSLEVGQETQYF; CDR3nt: TGTGCCAGCAGCTTAGAGGTTGGGCAAGAGACCCAGTACTTC
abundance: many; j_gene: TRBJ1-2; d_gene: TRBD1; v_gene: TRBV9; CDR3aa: CASSGQGVQSNYGYTF; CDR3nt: TGTGCCAGCAGCGGGCAGGGGGTGCAATCTAACTATGGCTACACCTTC
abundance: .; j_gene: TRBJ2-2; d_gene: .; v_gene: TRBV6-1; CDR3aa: CASSEEGLPTGELFF; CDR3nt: TGTGCCAGCAGTGAAGAGGGACTTCCGACCGGGGAGCTGTTTTTT
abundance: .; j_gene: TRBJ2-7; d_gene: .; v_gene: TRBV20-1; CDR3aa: CSAREGITTYNEQYF; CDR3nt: TGCAGTGCTAGAGAAGGAATAACTACCTACAATGAGCAGTACTTC
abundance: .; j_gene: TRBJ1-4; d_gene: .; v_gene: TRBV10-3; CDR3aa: CACSGRLFEKLFF; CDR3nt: TGTGCCTGTTCGGGCAGGCTATTCGAAAAACTGTTTTTT
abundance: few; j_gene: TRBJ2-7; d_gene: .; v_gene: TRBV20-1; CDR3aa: CSAGPRYEQYF; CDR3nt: TGCAGTGCCGGTCCCCGATACGAGCAGTACTTC
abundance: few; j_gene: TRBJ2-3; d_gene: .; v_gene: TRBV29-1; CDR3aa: CSVETPLRQGRIGTDTQYF; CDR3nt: TGCAGCGTTGAAACTCCTCTGCGGCAGGGACGGATCGGCACAGATACGCAGTATTTT
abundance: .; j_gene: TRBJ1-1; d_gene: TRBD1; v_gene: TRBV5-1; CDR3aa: CASSPTSGGTEAFF; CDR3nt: TGCGCCAGCAGCCCTACCTCAGGGGGCACTGAAGCTTTCTTT